The 19 T cell receptor beta chains reported below all come from one sample, sequenced in a study of T-cell reconstitution after alpha-beta-depleted transplantation in children. As it was prepared, the TCRbeta library received unique molecular identifiers. MiXCR was run by TCRdb on the PCR reads, yielding one entry per CDR3 protein. The sample consists of some 500,000 distinct CDR3 sequences, approximately 32% of them appearing once. This specimen was PBMCs from the stem cell graft donor, taken from the stem cell graft. The source is a human donor who donated a stem cell graft to a child with aplastic anemia.

The chain combines TRBV5-1 with TRBJ2-1; a weak D match, TRBD2 (6 bases). The length of the CDR3 is 19 residues. From germline, CDR1 is SGHRS and CDR2 YFSETQ. V lost 3 bases and J lost 0, with 22 bases in between. The CDR3 DNA follows: TGCGCCAGCAGCTCCCCTAGCGTCGTAGCCCCAAGCTCCTACAATGAGCAGTTCTTC. This translates into CASSSPSVVAPSSYNEQFF. Drawing the rest from reference TRBV5-1 and TRBJ2-1, the complete variable domain is KAGVTQTPRYLIKTRGQQVTLSCSPISGHRSVSWYQQTPGQGLQFLFEYFSETQRNKGNFPGRFSGRQFSNSRSEMNVSTLELGDSALYLCASSSPSVVAPSSYNEQFFGPGTRLTVL.

This clonotype was seen a handful of times. V is TRBV5-4 and J is TRBJ2-7; no firm D call. Trimming removed 0 bases at V and 0 bases at J, with 7 bases between. The CDR3 covers 14 residues. CDR1 SGHNT and CDR2 YYREEE come from the germline V gene (reference sequence). This chain's CDR3 is CASSLDSRSYEQYF. In nucleotides, the CDR3 is TGTGCCAGCAGCTTGGACAGCCGCTCCTACGAGCAGTACTTC.

The V gene is TRBV3-1, the J gene TRBJ1-2, with a tentative D call TRBD1 (6 bases). This CDR3 contains 15 residues. Trimming removed 2 bases from V and 6 bases from J, with 16 bases in between. Germline V gene sequence: CDR1 LGHDT, CDR2 YNNKEL (reference sequence). The DNA of the CDR3 is TGTGCCAGCAGCCAACTCGACAGGCCCCGGGATGGCTACACCTTC. Its translation: CASSQLDRPRDGYTF.

The chain carries TRBV5-6 and TRBJ2-7; tentative D call: TRBD1 (6 bases). Per germline, CDR1 SGHDT and CDR2 YYEEEE. The CDR3 extends over 16 amino acids. V was clipped by 2 bases and J by 2 bases, with 17 bases between them. The CDR3 is CASSFLGQSIPYEQYV. The DNA of the CDR3 is TGTGCCAGCAGCTTTCTAGGACAGTCTATTCCCTACGAGCAGTACGTC.

This chain connects TRBV28 to TRBJ2-1; tentative D call: TRBD1 (5 bases). Trimming took off 3 bases at V and 2 bases at J, with 14 bases between the two ends. CDR1 and CDR2 (germline): MDHEN, SYDVKM. CDR3 length: 16 amino acids. The CDR3 bases are TGTGCCAGCAGTTTTAATCCCCAGGGTACCTACAATGAGCAGTTCTTC. Protein product: CASSFNPQGTYNEQFF.

The chain links TRBV27 to TRBJ2-3, with D possibly matching TRBD1 (5 bases). V dropped 3 bases and J dropped 1 base, with 11 bases sitting between them. Germline-derived CDR1 and CDR2 are MNHEY and SMNVEV (reference sequence). CDR3 size: 15 residues. The CDR3, as DNA: TGTGCCAGCAGTTTTCGACAGCTTCGCACAGATACGCAGTATTTT. It translates to CASSFRQLRTDTQYF.

There are a few counts of this clonotype. The chain is built from TRBV20-1 and TRBJ2-7; TRBD1 aligns across 11 bases. Unmatched junction bases numbered 3, after V lost 3 bases and J lost 2 bases. Germline V gene sequence: CDR1 DFQATT, CDR2 SNEGSKA (reference sequence). CDR3 length: 14 amino acids. The DNA of the CDR3 is TGCAGTGCTAGCCGGGACAGGGGGGCCTACGAGCAGTACTTC. Protein: CSASRDRGAYEQYF.

Note on this clonotype: A junction end diverges from the germline sequence, so it may reflect a read error. The chain combines TRBV6-1 with TRBJ1-5; D perhaps matches TRBD1 (6 bases). The V gene's germline CDR1 is MNHNS and CDR2 SASEGT. The CDR3 extends over 13 amino acids. The CDR3 coding sequence is TGTGCCAGCAGGGAAGGGGGGAATCAGCCCCAGCATTTT. Amino acids: CASREGGNQPQHF.

The chain joins TRBV27 to TRBJ2-5; the D gene could be TRBD1 or TRBD2 (6 bases each). CDR3 length: 15 amino acids. V was cut by 0 bases and J by 1 base, with 9 bases left in between. Germline V gene sequence: CDR1 MNHEY, CDR2 SMNVEV (reference sequence). The CDR3 reads CASSLSGGPQETQYF. In nucleotides, the CDR3 is TGTGCCAGCAGTTTATCCGGGGGCCCCCAAGAGACCCAGTACTTC.

The genes are TRBV6-2 or TRBV6-3 and TRBJ2-1; 7 bases are shared with TRBD2. The ends lost 0 bases at V and 1 base at J; junction bases unmatched: 12. The V gene's germline CDR1 is MNHEY and CDR2 SVGEGT. The CDR3 is 19 residues long. The CDR3 loop reads CASSYSMLERDRSYNEQFF. The CDR3 DNA is TGTGCCAGCAGTTACTCGATGCTAGAGCGGGATCGTTCCTACAATGAGCAGTTCTTC.

The genes are TRBV6-1 and TRBJ1-1; the match to TRBD1 covers 7 bases. This CDR3 is 13 amino acids long. The trim removed 7 bases at V and 6 bases at J, leaving 8 bases unmatched. Per the germline V gene, CDR1 is MNHNS and CDR2 is SASEGT. CDR3 sequence (DNA): TGTGCCAGCATCTCGGGACAGCGATCTGAAGCTTTCTTT. This gives the protein CASISGQRSEAFF.

The chain links TRBV6-1 to TRBJ2-5; no firm D call. V lost 5 bases, J lost 3 bases, and 16 bases lay in between. CDR1 and CDR2 (germline): MNHNS, SASEGT. This CDR3 comprises 15 residues. In DNA form, the CDR3 reads TGTGCCAGCAGTCGGTATCTGGGCCTTGAAGAGACCCAGTACTTC. Translation: CASSRYLGLEETQYF.

This chain links TRBV5-4 with TRBJ2-2, with no clear D. The CDR3 length is 15 residues. CDR1 and CDR2 from the germline V gene are SGHNT and YYREEE (reference sequence). The V and J ends lost 4 bases and 6 bases respectively, with 16 bases between them. This CDR3 is CASSPPMGFAGELFF. The CDR3 DNA reads as TGTGCCAGCAGCCCCCCCATGGGTTTTGCCGGGGAGCTGTTTTTT.

This sequence joins TRBV6-1 and TRBJ2-1; 7 positions agree with TRBD2. This CDR3 is built from 11 residues. Germline V lookup: CDR1 MNHNS, CDR2 SASEGT. J lost 7 bases, V lost 7 bases, and 1 base had no gene match. As DNA, the CDR3 is TGTGCCAGCATGGGAGGGAATGAGCAGTTCTTC. As protein: CASMGGNEQFF.

This clonotype was seen at least ten times. The gene calls are TRBV20-1 and TRBJ2-1; D ambiguous. The CDR3 consists of 10 residues. V shed 3 bases and J shed 7 bases, with 4 bases lying between them. CDR1 is DFQATT, CDR2 SNEGSKA, per germline (reference sequence). The CDR3 sequence is CSARENEQFF. DNA for the CDR3: TGCAGTGCTAGGGAGAATGAGCAGTTCTTC.

This clonotype was seen only once. The chain combines TRBV27 with TRBJ1-1; D gene unclear. Per germline, CDR1 MNHEY and CDR2 SMNVEV (reference sequence). This CDR3 is built from 14 residues. Trimming took off 5 bases at V and 4 bases at J, with 14 bases between the two ends. In DNA, the CDR3 is TGTGCCAGCAGTCCCGGACCGGTGACCACTGAAGCTTTCTTT. Amino acid sequence: CASSPGPVTTEAFF.

The gene calls are TRBV30 and TRBJ1-1; tentative D call: TRBD1 (5 bases). Germline CDR1 GTSNPN, CDR2 SVGIG (reference sequence). V was shortened by 3 bases and J by 0 bases, with 17 bases between the two germline ends. The CDR3 has 16 amino acids. The CDR3 here is CAWRTAGNSMNTEAFF. The CDR3 nucleotides read TGTGCCTGGAGGACAGCAGGGAACTCTATGAACACTGAAGCTTTCTTT. Full variable domain (remainder filled in from reference TRBV30 and TRBJ1-1): SQTIHQWPATLVQPVGSPLSLECTVEGTSNPNLYWYRQAAGRGLQLLFYSVGIGQISSEVPQNLSASRPQDRQFILSSKKLLLSDSGFYLCAWRTAGNSMNTEAFFGQGTRLTVV.

This clonotype was seen ten or more times. V and J are TRBV12-3 or TRBV12-4 and TRBJ1-3; D is possibly TRBD1 (6 bases). This CDR3 contains 14 residues. Trimming took off 2 bases at V and 4 bases at J, with 9 bases between the two ends. CDR3: CASSLMTGGNTIYF. CDR3 coding DNA: TGTGCCAGCAGTTTAATGACAGGAGGAAACACCATATATTTT.

The chain couples TRBV6-6 to TRBJ2-2, with 9 nucleotides matching TRBD1. Germline V gives CDR1 MNHNY, CDR2 SVGAGI (reference sequence). The CDR3 totals 15 residues. V gave up 8 bases and J gave up 1 base; unmatched junction bases: 5. The CDR3 DNA sequence: TGTGCCAGCGGCGGACAGGGGATGAACACCGGGGAGCTGTTTTTT. Protein: CASGGQGMNTGELFF.